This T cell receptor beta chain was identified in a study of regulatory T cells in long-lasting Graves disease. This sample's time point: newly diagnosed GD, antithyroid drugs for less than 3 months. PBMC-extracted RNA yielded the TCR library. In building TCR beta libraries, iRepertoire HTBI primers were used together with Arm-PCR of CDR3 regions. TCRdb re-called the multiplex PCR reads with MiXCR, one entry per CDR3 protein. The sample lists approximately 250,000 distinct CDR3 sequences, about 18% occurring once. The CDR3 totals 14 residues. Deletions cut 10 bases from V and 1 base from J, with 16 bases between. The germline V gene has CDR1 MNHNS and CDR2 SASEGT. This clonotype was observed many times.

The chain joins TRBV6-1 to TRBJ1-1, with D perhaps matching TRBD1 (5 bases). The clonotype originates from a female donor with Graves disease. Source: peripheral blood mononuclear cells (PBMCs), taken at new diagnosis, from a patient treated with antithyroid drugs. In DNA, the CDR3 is TGTGCCACCCACGGGAGGGGCTGGAACACTGAAGCTTTCTTT. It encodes CATHGRGWNTEAFF.